Reported below is one T cell receptor (beta chain). The germline V gene has CDR1 MDHEN and CDR2 SYDVKM. V was trimmed by 3 bases and J by 0 bases, leaving 9 bases between them. The CDR3 extends over 14 amino acids. This sample was included in a study of cytomegalovirus exposure and HLA in healthy donors. The study ran its PCR with 60 Vbeta and 13 Jbeta primers. Clones were read by immunoSEQ multiplex PCR, and TCRdb kept only the in-frame ones, dropping some. The table records more than 200,000 clones, 75% to 85% of them present only once. Sequencing was performed on PBMCs. This sequence joins TRBV28 and TRBJ2-7; D is unresolved. This TCR was sampled from a girl aged 10 to 17 in good health and CMV-seronegative. Here the CDR3 DNA reads TGTGCCAGCAGTTTTCGTCGCAGCTCCTACGAGCAGTACTTC. Translating it yields CASSFRRSSYEQYF.